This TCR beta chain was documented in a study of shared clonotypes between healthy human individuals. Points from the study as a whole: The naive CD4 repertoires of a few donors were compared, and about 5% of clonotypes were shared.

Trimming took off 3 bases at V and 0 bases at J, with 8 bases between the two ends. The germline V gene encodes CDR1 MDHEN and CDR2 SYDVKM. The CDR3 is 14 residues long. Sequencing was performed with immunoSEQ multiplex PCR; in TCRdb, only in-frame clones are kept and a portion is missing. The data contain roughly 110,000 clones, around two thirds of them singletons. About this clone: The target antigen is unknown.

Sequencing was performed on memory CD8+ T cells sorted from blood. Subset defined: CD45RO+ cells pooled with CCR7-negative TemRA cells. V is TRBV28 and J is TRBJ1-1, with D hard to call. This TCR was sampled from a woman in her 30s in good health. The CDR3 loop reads CASSFVRLNTEAFF. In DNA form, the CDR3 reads TGTGCCAGCAGTTTCGTACGGTTGAACACTGAAGCTTTCTTT.